These 30 T cell receptor beta chains share one sample of origin, sequenced in a study of cytomegalovirus exposure and HLA in healthy donors. PCR amplification relied on 60 Vbeta primers (plus 13 Jbeta primers). Method: immunoSEQ multiplex PCR; TCRdb's copy keeps in-frame clones and lacks some. The data hold some 140,000 clones, with around three fifths observed a single time. Sequencing was done on a sample of PBMCs. These TCRs come from a woman aged 40 to 50 in good health and CMV-seronegative.

This clone has a handful of counts. The chain recombines TRBV19 with TRBJ2-2, with 14 bases matching TRBD2. V dropped 5 bases and J dropped 5; count of bases not matched to a gene: 10. This CDR3 is built from 18 residues. CDR1 and CDR2 (germline): LNHDA, SQIVND (reference sequence). CDR3 amino acids: CASSETSGGALMTGELFF. CDR3 nucleotide sequence: TGTGCCAGTAGTGAGACTAGCGGGGGGGCCTTGATGACCGGGGAGCTGTTTTTT.

The chain couples TRBV6-1 to TRBJ2-3; TRBD2 might be the D (6 bases). This CDR3 has 12 residues. Germline values: CDR1 MNHNS, CDR2 SASEGT. Trimming removed 7 bases from V and 6 bases from J, with 11 bases in between. DNA for the CDR3: TGTGCCAGCACTAGGGACTTGGATACGCAGTATTTT. It yields the protein CASTRDLDTQYF.

The V call is TRBV4-1, the J call TRBJ2-1; D perhaps matches TRBD1 (7 bases). This CDR3 is 15 amino acids long. Germline values: CDR1 MGHRA, CDR2 YSYEKL. V was cut by 1 base and J by 2 bases, with 9 bases left in between. The CDR3, as DNA: TGCGCCAGCAGCCAAGCCAGGGGGGCCTACAATGAGCAGTTCTTC. It encodes CASSQARGAYNEQFF.

This clone was found a few times. This chain uses TRBV2 with TRBJ2-3; TRBD2 aligns across 12 bases. The CDR3 extends over 16 amino acids. The germline CDR1 and CDR2 sequences are SNHLY and FYNNEI. With 6 bases clipped from V and 6 bases from J, the junction kept 10 bases outside the gene matches. This CDR3 is CASRRTSGGTADTQYF. For the CDR3, the DNA is TGTGCCAGCAGGAGAACTAGCGGGGGGACCGCGGATACGCAGTATTTT.

This clone was seen more than once but under ten times. This sequence joins TRBV19 and TRBJ1-1; 8 bases line up with TRBD1. Losses at the gene ends were 4 bases for V and 9 bases for J; bases not matched to a gene: 16. Germline lookup yields CDR1 LNHDA and CDR2 SQIVND (reference sequence). The CDR3 spans 16 residues. The CDR3 loop reads CASSTGETGEMSKAFF. The CDR3 DNA reads TGTGCCAGTAGTACTGGGGAGACAGGGGAAATGAGTAAAGCTTTCTTT.

The V and J genes are TRBV5-1 and TRBJ1-4; a weak D match, TRBD1 (5 bases). V shed 0 bases and J shed 9 bases, with 21 bases lying between them. The CDR3 sequence is 17 residues long. Germline V lookup: CDR1 SGHRS, CDR2 YFSETQ. Written as DNA, the CDR3 is TGCGCCAGCAGCTTGGCCGGGGGGGGAACCGGCGGGAAAAAACTGTTTTTT. Protein: CASSLAGGGTGGKKLFF.

The V and J genes are TRBV19 and TRBJ2-7; D possibly corresponds to TRBD1 (6 bases). The V gene lost 1 base and the J gene lost 2 bases, with 12 bases spanning the gap. Looked up from germline, CDR1 is LNHDA and CDR2 is SQIVND (reference sequence). CDR3 length equals 15 residues. CDR3 amino acids: CASSIGRQETYEQYF. The CDR3, as DNA: TGTGCCAGTAGTATAGGCCGACAGGAGACCTACGAGCAGTACTTC.

This sequence joins TRBV19 and TRBJ2-7; 8 bases map to TRBD1. The CDR3 consists of 14 residues. V shed 5 bases, J shed 3 bases, and the junction held 6 bases outside the gene matches. Germline CDR1 is LNHDA and CDR2 is SQIVND (reference sequence). The CDR3 protein is CASSLGQGDYEQYF. In nucleotides, the CDR3 is TGTGCCAGTAGTCTAGGACAGGGCGACTACGAGCAGTACTTC.

The rearrangement links TRBV5-4 to TRBJ1-6; no firm D call. The germline V gene has CDR1 SGHNT and CDR2 YYREEE (reference sequence). This CDR3 is 15 amino acids long. The V end was cut by 4 bases, the J end by 7 bases, with 15 bases between. The CDR3 DNA reads TGTGCCAGCAGCCCGGGAGGTCTAACAAATTCACCCCTCCACTTT. Amino acids: CASSPGGLTNSPLHF. The whole variable domain, remainder taken from reference TRBV5-4 and TRBJ1-6, is ETGVTQSPTHLIKTRGQQVTLRCSSQSGHNTVSWYQQALGQGPQFIFQYYREEENGRGNFPPRFSGLQFPNYSSELNVNALELDDSALYLCASSPGGLTNSPLHFGNGTRLTVT.

The chain combines TRBV5-4 with TRBJ1-2, with 8 bases lining up with TRBD1. This CDR3 is 16 amino acids long. From germline, CDR1 is SGHNT and CDR2 YYREEE (reference sequence). Losses at the gene ends were 0 bases for V and 7 bases for J; bases not matched to a gene: 11. The CDR3 region is CASSLDRYRGSSGYTF. DNA of the CDR3: TGTGCCAGCAGCTTGGATCGTTACAGGGGGAGTAGTGGCTACACCTTC.

The chain employs TRBV7-3 and TRBJ1-1, with 8 bases lining up with TRBD1. V lost 2 bases and J lost 1; bases outside the gene matches: 3. The germline CDR1 and CDR2 sequences are SGHTA and FQGTGA. The CDR3 runs to 15 residues. The CDR3 here is CASSLAGTGNTEAFF. CDR3 DNA: TGTGCCAGCAGCTTAGCCGGGACAGGGAACACTGAAGCTTTCTTT.

This clone has just one count. The chain combines TRBV7-9 with TRBJ1-4, with TRBD1 as a possible D gene (5 bases). CDR1 and CDR2 (germline): SEHNR, FQNEAQ (reference sequence). Trimming took off 5 bases at V and 11 bases at J, with 15 bases between the two ends. This CDR3 spans 13 amino acids. The DNA for the CDR3 is TGTGCCAGCAGCCCTAGTGGGGCTCCCAAACTGTTTTTT. It codes for CASSPSGAPKLFF.

This clone has more than one count but fewer than ten. The chain recombines TRBV4-1 with TRBJ2-7; a weak D match, TRBD2 (5 bases). Trimming cost V 0 bases and J 3 bases, with 15 bases left between them. The CDR3 length is 16 residues. From germline, CDR1 is MGHRA and CDR2 YSYEKL. The CDR3 DNA is TGCGCCAGCAGCCAAGAGGGAGACTTATTCGGCTACGAGCAGTACTTC. Translation: CASSQEGDLFGYEQYF.

The chain employs TRBV6-1 and TRBJ2-3; a possible D gene is TRBD2 (6 bases). CDR1 and CDR2 from the germline V gene are MNHNS and SASEGT. This CDR3 region has 16 residues. The V and J ends lost 2 bases and 4 bases respectively, with 16 bases between them. CDR3 nucleotides: TGTGCCAGCAGTGAAAGAAGTGGAGGGATAGCAGATACGCAGTATTTT. It yields the protein CASSERSGGIADTQYF.

This chain uses TRBV10-3 with TRBJ1-2; the D gene is possibly TRBD1 (5 bases). In germline, CDR1 is ENHRY, CDR2 SYGVKD. The germline V and J ends were trimmed by 3 bases and 4 bases, with 15 bases remaining between them. This CDR3 is 15 amino acids long. The CDR3 DNA reads as TGTGCCATCAGTGAACGGGTCCTGACAGCCTATGGCTACACCTTC. It codes for CAISERVLTAYGYTF.

In DNA form, the CDR3 reads TGCGCCAGCAGCTTGGTCCGGGGCTCCTACAATGAGCAGTTCTTC. Translation: CASSLVRGSYNEQFF. V usage is TRBV5-1 and J usage is TRBJ2-1, with a possible D match to TRBD2 (5 bases). Trimming removed 0 bases at V and 0 bases at J, with 7 bases between. The CDR3 is 15 amino acids. Germline CDR1 and CDR2: SGHRS and YFSETQ.

The V and J genes are TRBV9 and TRBJ2-1; no firm D call. Germline V CDR1 and CDR2: SGDLS, YYNGEE. Between the trimmed V and J ends, which lost 0 bases and 9 bases, there was a span of 13 bases. The CDR3 is 14 amino acids. CDR3 sequence (DNA): TGTGCCAGCAGCGTAGGAGGCCTGAGCGCTGAGCAGTTCTTC. This encodes CASSVGGLSAEQFF.

The gene calls are TRBV29-1 and TRBJ1-2; 8 bases match TRBD1. The CDR3 has 12 amino acids. CDR1 is SQVTM and CDR2 is ANQGSEA in the germline V gene. After removal of 7 bases from V and 4 bases from J, the junction contained 5 bases not matched to a gene. CDR3 in amino acids: CSGRQGIYGYTF. The CDR3 bases are TGCAGCGGGCGACAGGGGATCTATGGCTACACCTTC. Combining the CDR3 with reference TRBV29-1 and TRBJ1-2 gives the whole variable domain SAVISQKPSRDICQRGTSLTIQCQVDSQVTMMFWYRQQPGQSLTLIATANQGSEATYESGFVIDKFPISRPNLTFSTLTVSNMSPEDSSIYLCSGRQGIYGYTFGSGTRLTVV.

The V and J genes are TRBV27 and TRBJ2-7; D is perhaps TRBD1 (6 bases). The CDR3 loop spans 14 amino acids. Germline assignment: CDR1 MNHEY and CDR2 SMNVEV (reference sequence). V gave up 2 bases and J gave up 4 bases, with 12 bases separating them. Written as DNA, the CDR3 is TGTGCCAGCAGTTTAGCATCAGGGGCGTACGAGCAGTACTTC. Protein: CASSLASGAYEQYF.

The rearrangement links TRBV29-1 to TRBJ2-2, with 13 bases that match TRBD2. V lost 7 bases, J lost 8 bases, and 4 bases stayed unmatched. This CDR3 has 13 amino acids. CDR1 is SQVTM, CDR2 ANQGSEA, per germline. In nucleotides, the CDR3 is TGCAGCGCCGGACTAGCGGGGGAAGGGGAGCTGTTTTTT. Its protein product is CSAGLAGEGELFF.

In its sample, this clone was seen once. V usage is TRBV18 and J usage is TRBJ1-1; no firm D call. The CDR3 covers 14 residues. The germline gives CDR1 KGHSH, CDR2 LQKENI. Trimming took off 1 base at V and 1 base at J, with 7 bases between the two ends. The CDR3 sequence: CASSPQGANTEAFF. In nucleotides, the CDR3 is TGTGCCAGCTCACCACAGGGAGCGAACACTGAAGCTTTCTTT.

The genes are TRBV7-2 and TRBJ2-7; D perhaps matches TRBD1 (6 bases). The CDR3 consists of 15 residues. Trimming removed 1 base at V and 4 bases at J, with 14 bases between. Germline values: CDR1 SGHTA, CDR2 FQGNSA. This CDR3 reads CASSLGGTGLYEQYF. In nucleotides, the CDR3 is TGTGCCAGCAGCTTAGGGGGCACAGGGTTGTACGAGCAGTACTTC.

V usage is TRBV7-8 and J usage is TRBJ2-1; 9 bases align to TRBD1. This CDR3 comprises 14 residues. The trim removed 2 bases at V and 6 bases at J, leaving 2 bases unmatched. Germline CDR1 is SGHVS and CDR2 is FQNEAQ. The CDR3 loop is CASSLRDRVNEQFF. The DNA of the CDR3 is TGTGCCAGCAGCTTAAGGGACAGGGTCAATGAGCAGTTCTTC.

The CDR3 coding sequence is TGTGCCAGCAGTTTATTCGGGAGCGGGGAGCTGTTTTTT. This encodes CASSLFGSGELFF. V and J are TRBV27 and TRBJ2-2; a possible D gene is TRBD2 (6 bases). Trimming pared 1 base from V and 7 bases from J, leaving 7 bases between. In germline, CDR1 is MNHEY, CDR2 SMNVEV (reference sequence). CDR3 length: 13 residues.

J is TRBJ2-7 and V is TRBV5-6; D perhaps matches TRBD1 (5 bases). The V gene's germline CDR1 is SGHDT and CDR2 YYEEEE. V was clipped by 0 bases and J by 2 bases, with 6 bases between them. The CDR3 spans 13 residues. In DNA, the CDR3 is TGTGCCAGCAGCTTGGGGACAACCTACGAGCAGTACTTC. Amino acid sequence: CASSLGTTYEQYF.

The chain uses TRBV7-2 and TRBJ1-5, with a tentative D call TRBD1 (5 bases). There are 15 residues in the CDR3. Germline V gives CDR1 SGHTA, CDR2 FQGNSA. V gave up 5 bases and J gave up 5 bases, with 16 bases separating them. The CDR3: CASSAQTGSHQPQHF. The DNA for the CDR3 is TGTGCCAGCAGCGCCCAAACAGGTTCTCATCAGCCCCAGCATTTT.

The gene calls are TRBV7-2 and TRBJ1-1, with no clear D. V lost 5 bases to trimming and J lost 4 bases, with 11 bases between them. Germline CDR1 and CDR2: SGHTA and FQGNSA. The CDR3 runs 13 residues. CDR3 protein: CASSPSFSTEAFF. CDR3 bases: TGTGCCAGCAGCCCCAGTTTCAGCACTGAAGCTTTCTTT.

CDR3 bases: TGTGCCAGCTCACCGACCTCCTTACAGGGCGGGTGGTATGGCTACACCTTC. Its protein is CASSPTSLQGGWYGYTF. The chain links TRBV18 to TRBJ1-2, with TRBD1 as a possible D gene (6 bases). The CDR3 runs 17 residues. Trimming left V 3 bases short and J 5 bases short, with 22 bases between. Germline CDR1 is KGHSH and CDR2 is LQKENI.

This sequence joins TRBV27 and TRBJ1-6; no clear D. V shed 1 base and J shed 8 bases, with 12 bases lying between them. The length of the CDR3 is 15 residues. CDR1 is MNHEY, CDR2 SMNVEV, per germline (reference sequence). The CDR3 spells CASSLWGSGDSPLHF. The CDR3 DNA sequence: TGTGCCAGCAGTTTATGGGGTAGCGGGGATTCACCCCTCCACTTT.

The chain combines TRBV18 with TRBJ1-2; D gene unclear. The CDR3 consists of 16 residues. Trimming removed 0 bases from V and 0 bases from J, with 11 bases in between. In germline, CDR1 is KGHSH, CDR2 LQKENI. In nucleotides, the CDR3 is TGTGCCAGCTCACCACCCTCCCGCAGTCCTAACTATGGCTACACCTTC. This encodes CASSPPSRSPNYGYTF.